Listed below are T cell receptor beta chains from one sample, sequenced in a study of human T cells and chemical hapten exposure. One entry per CDR3 protein, called by TCRdb with MiXCR from the RACE reads. Of tens of thousands of distinct CDR3 sequences listed, roughly 9.1% are singletons. The source material was whole blood, sampled in connection with sensitization to the hapten diphenylcyclopropenone (DPC). These receptors all stem from a woman aged 40 to 50 with alopecia areata. Some clones in this sample may be carry-over from other donors' samples. CDR3s include the opening cysteine and the closing phenylalanine or tryptophan. A D gene is named only where the DNA matches it firmly. Only part of the rows carry a size: once, few, many, or a class if the clone is expanded.

V gene	clone size	J gene	D gene	CDR3 DNA	CDR3 protein
TRBV7-9	many	TRBJ1-1	-	TGTGCCAGCAGCTTAGCGGGGTTGAACACTGAAGCTTTCTTT	CASSLAGLNTEAFF
TRBV19	many	TRBJ1-5	TRBD1	TGTGCCAGTACCGAGGGGCAGGGGGCCGGACAGCCCCAGCATTTT	CASTEGQGAGQPQHF
TRBV12-3/TRBV12-4	few	TRBJ2-1	-	TGTGCCAGCAGTCGGACTACGCAGTACAATGAGCAGTTCTTC	CASSRTTQYNEQFF
TRBV12-3/TRBV12-4	many	TRBJ1-2	-	TGTGCCAGCAGCTCACCGGGCAGGGGTCGCTATGGCTACACCTTC	CASSSPGRGRYGYTF
TRBV4-3	-	TRBJ2-3	-	TGCGCCAGCACGGACAGCTCTCTCACAGATACGCAGTATTTT	CASTDSSLTDTQYF
TRBV25-1	-	TRBJ1-2	TRBD1	TGTGCCAGCAGTCAATCGACAGGGGGCGGAGATGGCTACACCTTC	CASSQSTGGGDGYTF
TRBV18	-	TRBJ2-7	-	TGTGCCAGCTCACCGTCTGGGCCCCTCGAGCAGTACTTC	CASSPSGPLEQYF
TRBV19	many	TRBJ1-5	-	TGTGCCAGTAGTGGGGGTAGACTCAATCAGCCCCAGCATTTT	CASSGGRLNQPQHF
TRBV7-6	few	TRBJ1-1	-	TGTGCCAGCAGCTTAGGCAGGGCGGCAATGACTTTCTTT	CASSLGRAAMTFF
TRBV7-2	few	TRBJ2-1	TRBD1	TGTGCCAGCAGCTCGCTTCCGGGACAGGGGGTAGAGCAGTTCTTC	CASSSLPGQGVEQFF